This passage covers 18 T cell receptor beta chains from one sample sequenced in a study of cytomegalovirus exposure and HLA in healthy donors. 13 Jbeta primers and 60 Vbeta primers were used for the PCR. Repertoires were generated with immunoSEQ multiplex PCR, while TCRdb's copy carries only in-frame clones and drops some. The data include 150,000 to 200,000 clones; the top ten clones carry about 6.5%. The sample consisted of PBMCs. The receptors were gathered from a man aged 25 to 45 in good health and CMV-seronegative.

The V gene is TRBV11-3, the J gene TRBJ2-2, with 10 bases matching TRBD1. V lost 5 bases to trimming and J lost 4 bases; unmatched junction nucleotides: 7. Germline loops: CDR1 SGHNT, CDR2 YENEEA. The length of the CDR3 is 16 residues. CDR3 protein: CASSRDRGQSTGELFF. The DNA of the CDR3 is TGTGCCAGCAGCCGAGACAGGGGGCAGAGCACCGGGGAGCTGTTTTTT.

The V call is TRBV5-1, the J call TRBJ2-1, with D unresolved. The length of the CDR3 is 15 residues. Germline-derived CDR1 and CDR2 are SGHRS and YFSETQ. The germline V and J ends were trimmed by 4 bases and 8 bases, with 19 bases remaining between them. DNA for the CDR3: TGCGCCAGCAGCCCCGCGACGGAGCCTCTCGATGAGCAGTTCTTC. Its protein is CASSPATEPLDEQFF.

The gene calls are TRBV5-4 and TRBJ2-7, with TRBD2 matching 9 bases. In germline, CDR1 is SGHNT, CDR2 YYREEE (reference sequence). V was clipped by 3 bases and J by 0 bases; unmatched bases: 1. The CDR3 runs to 14 residues. The CDR3 sequence is CASSWTSVSYEQYF. As DNA, the CDR3 is TGTGCCAGCAGCTGGACTAGCGTCTCCTACGAGCAGTACTTC.

The gene calls are TRBV7-9 and TRBJ2-1; TRBD2 is a possible D gene (6 bases). Per germline, CDR1 SEHNR and CDR2 FQNEAQ (reference sequence). V lost 4 bases and J 5 bases, leaving 9 bases between the germline ends. This CDR3 is built from 13 residues. CDR3 nucleotides: TGTGCCAGCAGCTGGGAGGATCACAATGAGCAGTTCTTC. Its protein is CASSWEDHNEQFF.

The CDR3 nucleotides read TGTGCCAGTAGTATTGTCCCTGTCGGCAATCAGCCCCAGCATTTT. This codes for CASSIVPVGNQPQHF. This chain links TRBV19 with TRBJ1-5, with D hard to call. CDR1 LNHDA and CDR2 SQIVND come from the germline V gene (reference sequence). The V and J ends lost 3 bases and 2 bases respectively, with 11 bases between them. The CDR3 contains 15 residues.

The V call is TRBV6-6, the J call TRBJ2-4, with unresolved D. Germline-derived CDR1 and CDR2 are MNHNY and SVGAGI (reference sequence). Trimming took off 3 bases at V and 12 bases at J, with 9 bases between the two ends. This CDR3 is 11 amino acids long. CDR3 sequence (DNA): TGTGCCAGCAGTTATATGGCCAATCAGTACTTC. Protein product: CASSYMANQYF.

With regard to this clone: The sample holds other DNA sequences that translate to the same CDR3. CDR3 amino acids: CASSPPEGSGANVLTF. In nucleotides, the CDR3 is TGTGCCAGCTCACCACCGGAGGGATCTGGGGCCAACGTCCTGACTTTC. The rearrangement links TRBV18 to TRBJ2-6; weak D call: TRBD2 (6 bases). The V end was cut by 0 bases, the J end by 1 base, with 7 bases between. The CDR3 length is 16 residues. The germline gives CDR1 KGHSH, CDR2 LQKENI. Looking up the rest from reference TRBV18 and TRBJ2-6 gives the full variable domain: NAGVMQNPRHLVRRRGQEARLRCSPMKGHSHVYWYRQLPEEGLKFMVYLQKENIIDESGMPKERFSAEFPKEGPSILRIQQVVRGDSAAYFCASSPPEGSGANVLTFGAGSRLTVL.

The rearrangement links TRBV19 to TRBJ2-7, with TRBD1 matching 9 bases. V was clipped by 0 bases and J by 2 bases; unmatched bases: 5. This CDR3 region has 16 residues. CDR1 is LNHDA, CDR2 SQIVND, per germline (reference sequence). The CDR3 DNA reads TGTGCCAGTAGTATAGAGGGGACAGGGCGAACCTACGAGCAGTACTTC. Translating gives CASSIEGTGRTYEQYF.

To note about this clone: Distinct nucleotide sequences in the sample also encode this CDR3. The genes are TRBV29-1 and TRBJ2-5; 8 nucleotides align to TRBD1. J gave up 5 bases and V 4 bases, and 3 bases lay outside the gene matches. The germline V gene encodes CDR1 SQVTM and CDR2 ANQGSEA. The CDR3 has 12 amino acids. The CDR3 loop is CSVAGGGETQYF. CDR3 DNA sequence: TGCAGCGTTGCAGGGGGCGGGGAGACCCAGTACTTC.

The V gene is TRBV2, the J gene TRBJ2-7; a possible D gene is TRBD2 (6 bases). In germline, CDR1 is SNHLY, CDR2 FYNNEI. With 8 bases removed from V and 3 bases from J, the gap between germline ends came to 14 bases. The CDR3 is 13 amino acids. CDR3 DNA: TGTGCCAGCCGGTTCGGAGGGGACTACGAGCAGTACTTC. The encoded protein is CASRFGGDYEQYF.

The V gene is TRBV6-5, the J gene TRBJ2-5; TRBD1 is a possible D gene (6 bases). Matching the DNA end better, TRBJ2-7 makes the J call doubtful. Looked up from germline, CDR1 is MNHEY and CDR2 is SVGAGI. The CDR3 is 13 amino acids. CDR3 sequence reads: CASSRPQGYEQYF. The CDR3 nucleotides are TGTGCCAGCAGTCGACCACAGGGCTACGAGCAGTACTTC.

This chain joins TRBV10-1 and TRBJ1-5; D might be TRBD1 (6 bases). V was cut by 10 bases and J by 4 bases, with 17 bases left in between. In germline, CDR1 is WNHNN, CDR2 SYGVQD (reference sequence). This CDR3 comprises 14 residues. DNA for the CDR3: TGCGCCAACGGGGGGCTGCGAGTAAATCAGCCCCAGCATTTT. This gives the protein CANGGLRVNQPQHF.

The chain recombines TRBV28 with TRBJ2-7; 8 bases agree with TRBD1. Germline V CDR1 and CDR2: MDHEN, SYDVKM. The length of the CDR3 is 15 residues. The V and J ends lost 5 bases and 0 bases, in that order; junction bases with no gene match: 6. CDR3 nucleotides: TGTGCCAGCAGTCATGAAGGGACAGGCTCCTACGAGCAGTACTTC. Protein: CASSHEGTGSYEQYF.

The chain carries TRBV10-3 and TRBJ1-2; tentative D call: TRBD1 (6 bases). CDR1 ENHRY and CDR2 SYGVKD come from the germline V gene. The CDR3 is 11 amino acids. V was cut by 10 bases and J by 2 bases, with 8 bases left in between. CDR3 region: CATGQNYGYTF. As DNA, the CDR3 is TGTGCCACCGGACAGAACTATGGCTACACCTTC.

The rearrangement links TRBV6-5 to TRBJ1-6, with D possibly matching TRBD1 (5 bases). V lost 5 bases to trimming and J lost 10 bases, with 12 bases between them. The length of the CDR3 is 13 residues. Germline assignment: CDR1 MNHEY and CDR2 SVGAGI. CDR3 sequence reads: CASSGPQGSPLHF. The DNA of the CDR3 is TGTGCCAGCAGTGGGCCGCAGGGCTCACCCCTCCACTTT.

The chain carries TRBV28 and TRBJ2-7, with D uncertain. This CDR3 contains 14 residues. Trimming removed 5 bases at V and 7 bases at J, with 18 bases between. Germline V lookup: CDR1 MDHEN, CDR2 SYDVKM. Here the CDR3 DNA reads TGTGCCAGCAGTCTCGGATATAAGACCAGGGAGCAGTACTTC. This encodes CASSLGYKTREQYF.

The J gene is TRBJ1-3, the V gene TRBV9; D is unresolved. V lost 0 bases and J 0 bases, leaving 10 bases between the germline ends. Germline CDR1 reads SGDLS; CDR2 reads YYNGEE. The CDR3 contains 16 residues. CDR3 in DNA: TGTGCCAGCAGCGTAGAAGGACTGTACTCTGGAAACACCATATATTTT. Translating it yields CASSVEGLYSGNTIYF.

The chain has TRBV7-2 and TRBJ1-5, with unresolved D. The CDR3 runs to 15 residues. Per the germline V gene, CDR1 is SGHTA and CDR2 is FQGNSA. V was trimmed by 2 bases and J by 4 bases, leaving 12 bases between them. The CDR3 nucleotides read TGTGCCAGCAGCTTAAGACATTTAAGGAATCAGCCCCAGCATTTT. Protein product: CASSLRHLRNQPQHF.